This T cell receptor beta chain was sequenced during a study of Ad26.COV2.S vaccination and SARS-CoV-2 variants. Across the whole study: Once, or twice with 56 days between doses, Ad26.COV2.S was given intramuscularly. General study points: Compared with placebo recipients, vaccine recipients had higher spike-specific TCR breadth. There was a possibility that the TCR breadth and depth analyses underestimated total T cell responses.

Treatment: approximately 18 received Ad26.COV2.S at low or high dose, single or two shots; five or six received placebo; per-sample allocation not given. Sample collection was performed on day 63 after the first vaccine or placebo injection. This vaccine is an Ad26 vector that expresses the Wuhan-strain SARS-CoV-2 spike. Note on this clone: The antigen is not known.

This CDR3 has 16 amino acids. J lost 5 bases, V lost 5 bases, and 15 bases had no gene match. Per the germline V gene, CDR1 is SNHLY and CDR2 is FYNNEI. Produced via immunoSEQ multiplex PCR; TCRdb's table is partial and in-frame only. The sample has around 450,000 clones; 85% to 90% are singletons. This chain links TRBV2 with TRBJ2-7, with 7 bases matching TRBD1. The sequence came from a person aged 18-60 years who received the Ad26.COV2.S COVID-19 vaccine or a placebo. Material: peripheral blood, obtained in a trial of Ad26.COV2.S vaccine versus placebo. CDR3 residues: CASSPLWGQGVDEQYF. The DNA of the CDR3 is TGTGCCAGCAGTCCCTTATGGGGGCAGGGGGTTGACGAGCAGTACTTC.